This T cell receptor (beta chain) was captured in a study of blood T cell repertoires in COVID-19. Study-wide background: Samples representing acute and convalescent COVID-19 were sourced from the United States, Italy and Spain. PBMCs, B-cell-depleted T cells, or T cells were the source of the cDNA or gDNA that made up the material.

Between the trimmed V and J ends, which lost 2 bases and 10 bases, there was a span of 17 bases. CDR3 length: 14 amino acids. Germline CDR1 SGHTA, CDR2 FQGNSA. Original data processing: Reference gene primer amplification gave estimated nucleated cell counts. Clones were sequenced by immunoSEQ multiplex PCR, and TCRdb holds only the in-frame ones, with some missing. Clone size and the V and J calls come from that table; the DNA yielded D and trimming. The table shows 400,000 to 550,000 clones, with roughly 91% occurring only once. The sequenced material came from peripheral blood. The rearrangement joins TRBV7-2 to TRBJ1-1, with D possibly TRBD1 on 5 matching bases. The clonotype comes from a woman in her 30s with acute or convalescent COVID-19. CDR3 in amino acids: CASSLILARVSAFF. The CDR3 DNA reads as TGTGCCAGCAGCTTAATTTTGGCCAGGGTTTCAGCTTTCTTT.